The clone carrying this T cell receptor beta chain has a handful of counts. The data stem from a study of shared T cell receptors in the human thymus. The germline V gene encodes CDR1 SGHVT and CDR2 SQSDAQ. Losses at the gene ends were 1 base for V and 1 base for J; bases not matched to a gene: 8. The CDR3 has 18 amino acids. Produced via immunoSEQ multiplex PCR; TCRdb's table is partial and in-frame only. The sample has more than 550,000 clones, roughly 88% seen once. These data were also reused for a study on human thymus T cells.

The chain is built from TRBV7-4 and TRBJ2-5; 11 positions match TRBD1. Sequencing was carried out using thymocytes. This sequence originates from a girl less than two years old with a congenital heart defect. CDR3 region: CASSLGGQGVTPQETQYF. The CDR3 coding sequence is TGTGCCAGCAGCTTAGGGGGACAGGGGGTTACCCCCCAAGAGACCCAGTACTTC.